What follows are 24 T cell receptor beta chains derived from one specimen sequenced in a study of cytomegalovirus exposure and HLA in healthy donors. The table came from immunoSEQ multiplex PCR; TCRdb's copy has only in-frame clones and leaves some out. Altogether hundreds of thousands of clones are present, about 90% being singletons, with the ten largest covering about 11%. What was sequenced was PBMCs. These receptors were collected from a man younger than 35 in good health and CMV-seropositive.

The rearrangement links TRBV2 to TRBJ2-7; 7 bases are a match to TRBD2. The germline CDR1 and CDR2 sequences are SNHLY and FYNNEI. CDR3 size: 14 residues. Trimming cost V 8 bases and J 0 bases; bases outside gene matches: 7. Here the CDR3 DNA reads TGTGCCAGCTACGAGCGGGGCAGCTCCTACGAGCAGTACTTC. This translates into CASYERGSSYEQYF.

The chain has TRBV6-1 and TRBJ1-1; 11 positions agree with TRBD1. CDR3 size: 13 residues. The V gene's germline CDR1 is MNHNS and CDR2 SASEGT. The J segment lost 6 bases and the V segment lost 7 bases, leaving 4 bases of the junction unmatched. CDR3 nucleotides: TGTGCCAGCAAGGACAGGGGGCTATCTGAAGCTTTCTTT. Its translation is CASKDRGLSEAFF.

This chain connects TRBV5-1 to TRBJ1-1; D unclear. This CDR3 has 13 residues. The germline V gene encodes CDR1 SGHRS and CDR2 YFSETQ. Deletions cut 2 bases from V and 3 bases from J, with 8 bases between. The CDR3 DNA reads TGCGCCAGCAGCTTAATTGGGGACACTGAAGCTTTCTTT. Residues: CASSLIGDTEAFF.

This clone was counted once. The rearrangement links TRBV4-2 to TRBJ1-3; 8 bases agree with TRBD1. CDR3 size: 17 residues. V shed 2 bases, J shed 1 base, and the junction held 7 bases outside the gene matches. Germline assignment: CDR1 LGHNA and CDR2 YNFKEQ. This CDR3 is CASSQPRQGTSGNTIYF. DNA of the CDR3: TGTGCCAGCAGCCAACCTCGACAGGGGACATCTGGAAACACCATATATTTT.

This chain links TRBV28 with TRBJ2-7; 7 positions agree with TRBD2. The CDR3 consists of 16 residues. V shed 5 bases and J 0 bases; nucleotides not matched to a gene: 10. The germline V gene has CDR1 MDHEN and CDR2 SYDVKM. CDR3 nucleotides: TGTGCCAGCAGTGCCTCTGGAGCGGGGAGCTCCTACGAGCAGTACTTC. Its protein is CASSASGAGSSYEQYF.

The J gene is TRBJ1-1, the V gene TRBV18, with D possibly matching TRBD1 (5 bases). The CDR3 is 14 residues long. CDR1 is KGHSH, CDR2 LQKENI, per germline. Trimming left V 3 bases short and J 6 bases short, with 14 bases between. This chain's CDR3 is CASSPGRNSAEAFF. CDR3 nucleotide sequence: TGTGCCAGCTCACCGGGACGGAACAGCGCTGAAGCTTTCTTT.

V gene TRBV5-1 combines with J gene TRBJ2-5, with D possibly being TRBD1 (7 bases). From germline, CDR1 is SGHRS and CDR2 YFSETQ. Trimming took 0 bases from V and 5 from J, leaving 14 bases between them. The CDR3 extends over 15 amino acids. This chain's CDR3 is CASSLALTGRETQYF. The CDR3 coding sequence is TGCGCCAGCAGCTTGGCTTTGACAGGGAGGGAGACCCAGTACTTC.

CDR3 sequence: CASSPVTSGVKSSYEQYF. CDR3 nucleotide sequence: TGTGCCAGCAGCCCCGTGACTAGCGGAGTTAAGAGCTCCTACGAGCAGTACTTC. The genes are TRBV7-9 and TRBJ2-7; 9 bases line up with TRBD2. The germline V gene has CDR1 SEHNR and CDR2 FQNEAQ (reference sequence). J lost 0 bases, V lost 5 bases, and 14 bases had no gene match. There are 18 residues in the CDR3.

The chain links TRBV20-1 to TRBJ2-1, with D possibly matching TRBD1 (5 bases). Per the germline V gene, CDR1 is DFQATT and CDR2 is SNEGSKA (reference sequence). V lost 5 bases and J lost 7, with 9 bases in between. CDR3 size: 11 residues. The CDR3 region is CSAPDRNEQFF. CDR3 nucleotide sequence: TGCAGTGCTCCTGACAGAAATGAGCAGTTCTTC.

The V gene is TRBV9, the J gene TRBJ1-2, with D unclear. V was trimmed by 2 bases and J by 8 bases, leaving 19 bases between them. Germline lookup yields CDR1 SGDLS and CDR2 YYNGEE. The CDR3 has 15 amino acids. The CDR3 sequence is CASSVNTPAQNGYTF. For the CDR3, the DNA is TGTGCCAGCAGCGTTAACACACCGGCTCAGAACGGCTACACCTTC.

This chain uses TRBV28 with TRBJ1-1; D is unresolved. CDR3 size: 14 residues. Trimming stripped 3 bases from V and 4 bases from J, with 12 bases between. Germline-derived CDR1 and CDR2 are MDHEN and SYDVKM. CDR3 region: CASSFGDVSTEAFF. CDR3 bases: TGTGCCAGCAGTTTTGGGGATGTGAGCACTGAAGCTTTCTTT.

This clone was counted a single time. The chain joins TRBV13 to TRBJ2-7; perhaps TRBD2 as D (6 bases). Germline lookup yields CDR1 PRHDT and CDR2 FYEKMQ (reference sequence). Trimming took off 3 bases at V and 0 bases at J, with 12 bases between the two ends. This CDR3 comprises 15 residues. In DNA form, the CDR3 reads TGTGCCAGCAGCTTTTGGGGACTCCTCTCCTACGAGCAGTACTTC. Encoded protein: CASSFWGLLSYEQYF.

The CDR3 spells CASSLGTSDTYEQYF. Here the CDR3 DNA reads TGCGCCAGCAGCTTGGGGACTAGCGACACTTACGAGCAGTACTTC. The rearrangement links TRBV5-1 to TRBJ2-7; 9 nucleotides match TRBD2. This CDR3 region has 15 residues. Per the germline V gene, CDR1 is SGHRS and CDR2 is YFSETQ. V gave up 0 bases and J gave up 4 bases; unmatched junction bases: 5.

The gene calls are TRBV9 and TRBJ1-4; D is possibly TRBD1 (5 bases). Per germline, CDR1 SGDLS and CDR2 YYNGEE. V lost 0 bases and J 8 bases, leaving 14 bases between the germline ends. The CDR3 has 15 residues. The CDR3 sequence: CASSVEGSGGEKLFF. In DNA form, the CDR3 reads TGTGCCAGCAGCGTAGAGGGGTCAGGAGGGGAAAAACTGTTTTTT.

V is TRBV18 and J is TRBJ1-1; the D gene is possibly TRBD1 (5 bases). V lost 5 bases and J 6 bases, leaving 16 bases between the germline ends. The CDR3 runs to 14 residues. Germline V gives CDR1 KGHSH, CDR2 LQKENI. The CDR3 DNA is TGTGCCAGCTCATTACAGGTAGTCCCCTCTGAAGCTTTCTTT. Protein sequence: CASSLQVVPSEAFF.

The rearrangement uses TRBV10-3 and TRBJ2-7; D gene unclear. Germline loops: CDR1 ENHRY, CDR2 SYGVKD. V dropped 3 bases and J dropped 2 bases, with 17 bases sitting between them. There are 16 residues in the CDR3. This CDR3 reads CAISENGPAKPYEQYF. The CDR3 coding sequence is TGTGCCATCAGTGAAAATGGACCCGCGAAGCCCTACGAGCAGTACTTC.

This clone was counted only a few times. J is TRBJ2-2 and V is TRBV21-1; no check of the table's D call, TRBD2, against the DNA was made. TRBV21-1 is flagged as a pseudogene. The CDR3 totals 16 residues. The CDR3 bases are TGTGCCAGCAGCAGAGTGCGGGAGAAGAGCACCGGGGAGCTGTTTTTT. It encodes CASSRVREKSTGELFF.

This clone was found a few times. The J gene is TRBJ1-2, the V gene TRBV5-1; D is perhaps TRBD1 (6 bases). Germline CDR1 SGHRS, CDR2 YFSETQ. The CDR3 sequence is 14 residues long. V was shortened by 0 bases and J by 4 bases, with 10 bases between the two germline ends. For the CDR3, the DNA is TGCGCCAGCAGCTTGGACAGGGTGACCTATGGCTACACCTTC. Translating gives CASSLDRVTYGYTF.

In this sample, this clone turned up once. The chain couples TRBV27 to TRBJ1-1, with no clear D. CDR3 length: 14 amino acids. CDR1 is MNHEY and CDR2 is SMNVEV in the germline V gene (reference sequence). V lost 2 bases, J lost 5 bases, and 12 bases lay in between. The CDR3 protein is CASSLLSSGTEAFF. CDR3 nucleotide sequence: TGTGCCAGCAGTTTACTATCCTCGGGGACTGAAGCTTTCTTT.

V and J are TRBV6-1 and TRBJ2-7; 7 bases map to TRBD1. In germline, CDR1 is MNHNS, CDR2 SASEGT. J lost 3 bases, V lost 6 bases, and 8 bases had no gene match. The CDR3 runs 14 residues. CDR3 protein: CASRKDRSGYEQYF. CDR3 DNA: TGTGCCAGCAGGAAGGACAGGAGTGGCTACGAGCAGTACTTC.

This clone was found a few times. This chain uses TRBV5-6 with TRBJ1-1; D ambiguous. Germline V gene lookup returns CDR1 SGHDT and CDR2 YYEEEE. This CDR3 comprises 14 residues. V was clipped by 2 bases and J by 1 base, with 9 bases between them. The CDR3 here is CASSFSPRNTEAFF. The CDR3 DNA sequence: TGTGCCAGCAGCTTCTCTCCAAGGAACACTGAAGCTTTCTTT.

The chain carries TRBV29-1 and TRBJ2-1; 9 bases are shared with TRBD1. Germline CDR1 is SQVTM and CDR2 is ANQGSEA. The trim removed 7 bases at V and 7 bases at J, leaving 5 bases unmatched. There are 12 residues in the CDR3. The CDR3 DNA sequence: TGCAGCGCTACGGACAGGGGAAATGAGCAGTTCTTC. It encodes CSATDRGNEQFF.

The J gene is TRBJ1-1, the V gene TRBV5-4, with D perhaps TRBD1 (5 bases). The CDR3 extends over 14 amino acids. V was shortened by 0 bases and J by 2 bases, with 8 bases between the two germline ends. Germline V lookup: CDR1 SGHNT, CDR2 YYREEE (reference sequence). The CDR3 loop reads CASSLAGGNTEAFF. DNA of the CDR3: TGTGCCAGCAGCTTGGCCGGGGGAAACACTGAAGCTTTCTTT.

The V call is TRBV6-5, the J call TRBJ1-5; D perhaps matches TRBD1 (5 bases). The CDR3 is 13 amino acids. Germline V gene sequence: CDR1 MNHEY, CDR2 SVGAGI. The V and J ends lost 6 bases and 3 bases respectively, with 9 bases between them. DNA of the CDR3: TGTGCCAGCAGCCCCAGGGACAATCAGCCCCAGCATTTT. Translating gives CASSPRDNQPQHF.